This T cell receptor beta chain was sequenced for a study of beta chain features in type 1 diabetes. Study information: Patients and healthy donors were similar in age, gender and cell yields.

The V segment lost 4 bases and the J segment 13 bases; nucleotides outside the gene matches: 3. The CDR3 covers 11 residues. The germline V gene has CDR1 SEHNR and CDR2 FQNEAQ (reference sequence). Expressed TCRB transcripts were sequenced after all isolated RNA was converted to cDNA. Measured with immunoSEQ multiplex PCR; TCRdb has only the in-frame clones, and not every one. The repertoire holds under 300,000 clones, with roughly 21% as singletons. General observations from the study: Moderate but significant shortening of TCRB CDR3s was recorded in all four CD4+ subsets from Type 1 diabetes patients.

With regard to this clone: Its antigen is not identified.

This sequence was found in a woman in her 40s with type 1 diabetes. The sequencing sample was made of naive CD4+ T cells from blood. The chain recombines TRBV7-9 with TRBJ1-5; 8 nucleotides match TRBD1. In nucleotides, the CDR3 is TGTGCCAGCAGCTCAGGGGGCTGGCAGCATTTT. Translated, it gives CASSSGGWQHF.